Listed here is a single T cell receptor (beta chain). As yet, its antigen is unknown. MiXCR, run by TCRdb on the RT-PCR reads, gives a single entry per CDR3 protein. This sample yields around 490,000 distinct CDR3 sequences, of which approximately 7.1% are seen a single time; 13% belongs to the top ten. This sample is drawn from a study of response to subunit inactivated influenza vaccine. Study results and limitations: The authors suggested that few new T cells are recruited per seasonal influenza vaccination.

V lost 2 bases to trimming and J lost 5 bases, with 13 bases between them. CDR3 size: 15 residues. Per the germline V gene, CDR1 is SGDLS and CDR2 is YYNGEE. The genes are TRBV9 and TRBJ2-2, with D possibly being TRBD2 (6 bases). The clonotype originates from a man aged 45 to 75 who received an inactivated influenza vaccine. This specimen consisted of PBMCs from blood, obtained 23 months after vaccination. The CDR3 spells CASSVAGTYTGELFF. The CDR3 DNA follows: TGTGCCAGCAGCGTGGCTGGGACTTATACCGGGGAGCTGTTTTTT.